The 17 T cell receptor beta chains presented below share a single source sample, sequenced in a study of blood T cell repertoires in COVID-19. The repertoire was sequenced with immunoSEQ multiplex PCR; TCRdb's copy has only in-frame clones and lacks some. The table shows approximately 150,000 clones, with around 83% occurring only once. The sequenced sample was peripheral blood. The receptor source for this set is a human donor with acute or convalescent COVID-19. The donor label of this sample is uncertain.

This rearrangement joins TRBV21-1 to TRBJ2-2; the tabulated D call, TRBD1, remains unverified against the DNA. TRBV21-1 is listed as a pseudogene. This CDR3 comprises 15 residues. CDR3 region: CASSMGQGSTGELFF. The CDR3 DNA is TGTGCCAGCAGCATGGGACAGGGGAGCACCGGGGAGCTGTTTTTT.

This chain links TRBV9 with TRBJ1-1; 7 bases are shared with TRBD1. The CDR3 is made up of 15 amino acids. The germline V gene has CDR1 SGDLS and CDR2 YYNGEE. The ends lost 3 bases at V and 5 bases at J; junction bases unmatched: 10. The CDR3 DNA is TGTGCCAGCAGCGGCAGGGGGTTCGGGGTAACTGAAGCTTTCTTT. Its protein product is CASSGRGFGVTEAFF. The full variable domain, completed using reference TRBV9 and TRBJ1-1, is DSGVTQTPKHLITATGQRVTLRCSPRSGDLSVYWYQQSLDQGLQFLIQYYNGEERAKGNILERFSAQQFPDLHSELNLSSLELGDSALYFCASSGRGFGVTEAFFGQGTRLTVV.

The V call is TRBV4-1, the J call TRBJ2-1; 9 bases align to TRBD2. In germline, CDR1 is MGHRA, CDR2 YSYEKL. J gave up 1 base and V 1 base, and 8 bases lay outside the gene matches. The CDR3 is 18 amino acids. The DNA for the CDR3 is TGCGCCAGCAGCCAAGTTCCTAGCGGGGACCGTTCCTACAATGAGCAGTTCTTC. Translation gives CASSQVPSGDRSYNEQFF.

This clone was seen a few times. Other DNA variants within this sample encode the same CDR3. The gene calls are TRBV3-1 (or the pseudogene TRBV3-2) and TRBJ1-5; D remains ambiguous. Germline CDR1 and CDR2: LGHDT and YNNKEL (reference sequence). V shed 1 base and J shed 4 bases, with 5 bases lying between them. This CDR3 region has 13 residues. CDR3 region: CASSQARNQPQHF. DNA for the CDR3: TGTGCCAGCAGCCAAGCGAGGAATCAGCCCCAGCATTTT.

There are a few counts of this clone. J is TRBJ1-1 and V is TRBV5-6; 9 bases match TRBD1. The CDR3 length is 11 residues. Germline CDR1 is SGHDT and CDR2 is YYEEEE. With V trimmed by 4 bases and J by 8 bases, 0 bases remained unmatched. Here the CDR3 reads CASSDRGEAFF. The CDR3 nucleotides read TGTGCCAGCAGCGACAGGGGGGAAGCTTTCTTT.

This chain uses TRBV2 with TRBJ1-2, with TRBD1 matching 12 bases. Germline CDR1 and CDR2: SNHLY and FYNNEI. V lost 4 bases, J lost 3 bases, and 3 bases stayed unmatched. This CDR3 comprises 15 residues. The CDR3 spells CASSGWDRGHYGYTF. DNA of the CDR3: TGTGCCAGCAGTGGGTGGGACAGGGGGCACTATGGCTACACCTTC.

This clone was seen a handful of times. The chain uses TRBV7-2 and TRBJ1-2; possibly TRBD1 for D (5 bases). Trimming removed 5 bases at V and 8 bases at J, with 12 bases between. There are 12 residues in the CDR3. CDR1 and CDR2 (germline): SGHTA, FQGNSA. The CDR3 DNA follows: TGTGCCAGCAGCCCGCCAGGGCGCGGCTACACCTTC. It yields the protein CASSPPGRGYTF.

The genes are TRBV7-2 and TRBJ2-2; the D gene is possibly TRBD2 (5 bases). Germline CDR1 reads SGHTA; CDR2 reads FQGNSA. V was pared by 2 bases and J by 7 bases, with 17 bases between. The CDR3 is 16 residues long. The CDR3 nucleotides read TGTGCCAGCAGCTTAAGTCTGGGCGGGTCGGACGGGGAGCTGTTTTTT. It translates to CASSLSLGGSDGELFF.

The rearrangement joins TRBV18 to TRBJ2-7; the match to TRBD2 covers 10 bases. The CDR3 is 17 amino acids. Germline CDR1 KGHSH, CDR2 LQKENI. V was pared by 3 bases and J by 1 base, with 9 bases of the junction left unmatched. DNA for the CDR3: TGTGCCAGCTCACCGGTAGCGGGAGGACCATTTTCCTACGAGCAGTACGTC. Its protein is CASSPVAGGPFSYEQYV.

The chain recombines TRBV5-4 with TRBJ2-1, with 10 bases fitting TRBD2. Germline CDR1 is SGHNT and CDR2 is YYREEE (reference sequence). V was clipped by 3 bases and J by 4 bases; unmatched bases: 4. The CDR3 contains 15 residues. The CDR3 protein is CASSSSGRGYNEQFF. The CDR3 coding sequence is TGTGCCAGCAGCTCAAGCGGGAGGGGATACAATGAGCAGTTCTTC.

CDR3 sequence (DNA): TGTGCCAGCAGCTTAGCAAGCGGAGGGAACATTCAGTACTTC. It specifies CASSLASGGNIQYF. The chain links TRBV7-2 to TRBJ2-4; D possibly corresponds to TRBD2 (6 bases). Trimming shortened V by 0 bases and J by 7 bases, and 10 bases separated the two germline ends. Germline V gene lookup returns CDR1 SGHTA and CDR2 FQGNSA. This CDR3 spans 14 amino acids.

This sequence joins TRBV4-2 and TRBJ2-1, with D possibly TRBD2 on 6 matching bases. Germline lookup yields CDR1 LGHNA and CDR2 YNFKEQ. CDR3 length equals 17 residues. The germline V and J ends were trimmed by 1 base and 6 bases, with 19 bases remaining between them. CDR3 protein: CASSQVAGTPALNEQFF. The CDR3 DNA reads TGTGCCAGCAGCCAAGTTGCTGGGACTCCGGCGCTCAATGAGCAGTTCTTC.

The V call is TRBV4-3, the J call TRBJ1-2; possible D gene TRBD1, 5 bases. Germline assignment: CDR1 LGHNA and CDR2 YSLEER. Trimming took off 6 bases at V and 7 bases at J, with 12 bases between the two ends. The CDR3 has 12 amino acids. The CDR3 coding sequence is TGCGCCAGCAGTCCAGGGAATCGTGGCTACACCTTC. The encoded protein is CASSPGNRGYTF.

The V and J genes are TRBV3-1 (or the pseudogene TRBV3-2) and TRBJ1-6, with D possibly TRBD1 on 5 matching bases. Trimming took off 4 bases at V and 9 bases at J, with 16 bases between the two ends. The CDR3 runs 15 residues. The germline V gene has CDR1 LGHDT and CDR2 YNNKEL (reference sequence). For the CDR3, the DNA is TGTGCCAGCAGCCCCATGTTAGGGGTCCTTTCACCCCTCCACTTT. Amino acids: CASSPMLGVLSPLHF.

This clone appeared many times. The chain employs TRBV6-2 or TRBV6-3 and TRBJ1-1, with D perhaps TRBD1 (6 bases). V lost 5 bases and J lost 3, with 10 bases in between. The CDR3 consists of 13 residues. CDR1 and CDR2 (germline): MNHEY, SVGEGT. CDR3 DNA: TGTGCCAGCAGTCTGACAGGTGACACTGAAGCTTTCTTT. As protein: CASSLTGDTEAFF.

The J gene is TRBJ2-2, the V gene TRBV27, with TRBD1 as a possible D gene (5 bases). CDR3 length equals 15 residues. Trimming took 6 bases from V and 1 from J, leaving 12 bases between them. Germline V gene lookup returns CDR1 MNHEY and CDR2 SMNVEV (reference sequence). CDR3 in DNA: TGTGCCAGCAGCTCGACAGAGGTGAACACCGGGGAGCTGTTTTTT. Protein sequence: CASSSTEVNTGELFF.

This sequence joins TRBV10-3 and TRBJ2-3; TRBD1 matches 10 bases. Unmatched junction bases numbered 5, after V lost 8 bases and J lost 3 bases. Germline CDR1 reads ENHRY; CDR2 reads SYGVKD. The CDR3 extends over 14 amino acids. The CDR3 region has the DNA TGTGCCATCCAGGACAGGGGGTTGACAGATACGCAGTATTTT. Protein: CAIQDRGLTDTQYF.